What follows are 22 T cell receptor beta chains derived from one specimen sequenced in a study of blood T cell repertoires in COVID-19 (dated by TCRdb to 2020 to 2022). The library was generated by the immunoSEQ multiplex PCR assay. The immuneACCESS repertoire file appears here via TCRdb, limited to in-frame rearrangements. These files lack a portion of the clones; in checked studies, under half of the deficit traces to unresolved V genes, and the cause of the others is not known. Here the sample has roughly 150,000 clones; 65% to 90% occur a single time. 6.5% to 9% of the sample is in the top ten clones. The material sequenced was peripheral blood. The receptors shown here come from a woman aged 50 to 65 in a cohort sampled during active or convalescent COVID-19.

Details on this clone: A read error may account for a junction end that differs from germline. The CDR3 here is CASTQRPQGGSTEAFF. The CDR3 nucleotides read TGCGCCAGCACCCAAAGACCACAGGGGGGATCAACTGAAGCTTTCTTT. The chain recombines TRBV4-1 with TRBJ1-1; 8 nucleotides align to TRBD1. CDR3 length equals 16 residues. The germline CDR1 and CDR2 sequences are MGHRA and YSYEKL.

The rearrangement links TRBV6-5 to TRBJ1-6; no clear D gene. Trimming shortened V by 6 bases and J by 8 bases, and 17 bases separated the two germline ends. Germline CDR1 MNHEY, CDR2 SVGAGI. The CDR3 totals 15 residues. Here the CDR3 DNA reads TGTGCCAGCAGCACGGACGCGGGAGAGTATTCACCCCTCCACTTT. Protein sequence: CASSTDAGEYSPLHF.

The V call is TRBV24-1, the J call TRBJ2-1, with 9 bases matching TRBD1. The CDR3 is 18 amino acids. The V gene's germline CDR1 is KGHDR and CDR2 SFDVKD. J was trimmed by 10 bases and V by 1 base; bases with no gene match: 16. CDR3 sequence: CATSDFGPRDRARGEQFF. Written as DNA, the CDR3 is TGTGCCACCAGTGATTTTGGCCCCCGGGACAGGGCACGTGGGGAGCAGTTCTTC.

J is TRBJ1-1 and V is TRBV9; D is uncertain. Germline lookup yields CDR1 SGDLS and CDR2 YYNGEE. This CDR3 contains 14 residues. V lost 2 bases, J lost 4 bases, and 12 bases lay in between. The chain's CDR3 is CASSVQDRGTEAFF. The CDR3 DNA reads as TGTGCCAGCAGCGTCCAGGACCGGGGCACTGAAGCTTTCTTT.

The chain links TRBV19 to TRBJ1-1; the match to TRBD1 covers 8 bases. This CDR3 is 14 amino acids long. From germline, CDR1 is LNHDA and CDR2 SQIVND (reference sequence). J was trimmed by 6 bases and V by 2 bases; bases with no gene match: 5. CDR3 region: CASSITQGAPEAFF. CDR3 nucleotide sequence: TGTGCCAGTAGTATAACCCAGGGGGCCCCTGAAGCTTTCTTT. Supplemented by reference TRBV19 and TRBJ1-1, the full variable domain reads DGGITQSPKYLFRKEGQNVTLSCEQNLNHDAMYWYRQDPGQGLRLIYYSQIVNDFQKGDIAEGYSVSREKKESFPLTVTSAQKNPTAFYLCASSITQGAPEAFFGQGTRLTVV.

The CDR3 protein is CASSLVGGAGFLSTTCEQYF. As DNA, the CDR3 is TGTGCCAGCAGCTTAGTAGGGGGCGCGGGTTTTTTATCGACTACCTGCGAGCAGTACTTC. This chain uses TRBV7-8 with TRBJ2-7; 7 nucleotides align to TRBD1. Trimming took 1 base from V and 6 from J; bases not matched to a gene: 24. Germline loops: CDR1 SGHVS, CDR2 FQNEAQ. This CDR3 has 20 amino acids.

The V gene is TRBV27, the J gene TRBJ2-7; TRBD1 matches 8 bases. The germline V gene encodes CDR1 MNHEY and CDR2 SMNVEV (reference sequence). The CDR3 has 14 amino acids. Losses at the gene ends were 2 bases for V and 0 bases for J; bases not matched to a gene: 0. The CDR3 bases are TGTGCCAGCAGTTTAGGGACAGGCTCCTACGAGCAGTACTTC. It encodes CASSLGTGSYEQYF.

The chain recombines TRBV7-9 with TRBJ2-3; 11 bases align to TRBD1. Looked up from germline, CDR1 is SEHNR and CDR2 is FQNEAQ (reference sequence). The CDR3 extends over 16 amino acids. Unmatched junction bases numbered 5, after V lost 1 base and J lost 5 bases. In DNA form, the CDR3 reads TGTGCCAGCAGCTTAGGGGACAGGGGGGTAGTAGATACGCAGTATTTT. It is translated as CASSLGDRGVVDTQYF.

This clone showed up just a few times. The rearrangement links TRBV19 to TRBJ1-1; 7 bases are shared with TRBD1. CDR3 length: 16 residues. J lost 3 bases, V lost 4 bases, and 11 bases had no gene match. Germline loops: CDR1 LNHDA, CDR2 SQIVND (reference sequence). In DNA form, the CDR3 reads TGTGCCAGTAGTACCATAAGACAGGGTCGGGACACTGAAGCTTTCTTT. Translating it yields CASSTIRQGRDTEAFF.

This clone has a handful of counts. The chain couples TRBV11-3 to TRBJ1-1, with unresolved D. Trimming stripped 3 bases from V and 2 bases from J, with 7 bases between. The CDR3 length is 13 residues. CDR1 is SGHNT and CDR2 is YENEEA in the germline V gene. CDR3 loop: CASSFSLNTEAFF. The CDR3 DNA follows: TGTGCCAGCAGCTTTTCCCTAAACACTGAAGCTTTCTTT.

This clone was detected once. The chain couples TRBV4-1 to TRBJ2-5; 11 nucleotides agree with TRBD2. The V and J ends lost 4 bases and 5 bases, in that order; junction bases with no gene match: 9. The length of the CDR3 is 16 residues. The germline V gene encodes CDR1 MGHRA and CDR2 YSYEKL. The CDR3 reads CASSLALAGGRETQYF. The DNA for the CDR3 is TGCGCCAGCAGCCTGGCATTAGCGGGGGGGCGGGAGACCCAGTACTTC.

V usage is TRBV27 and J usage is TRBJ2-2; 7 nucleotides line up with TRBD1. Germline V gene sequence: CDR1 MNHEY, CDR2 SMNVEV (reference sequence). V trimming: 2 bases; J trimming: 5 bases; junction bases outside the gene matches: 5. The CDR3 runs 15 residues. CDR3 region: CASSLQGVWTGELFF. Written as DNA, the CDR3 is TGTGCCAGCAGTTTACAGGGGGTTTGGACCGGGGAGCTGTTTTTT.

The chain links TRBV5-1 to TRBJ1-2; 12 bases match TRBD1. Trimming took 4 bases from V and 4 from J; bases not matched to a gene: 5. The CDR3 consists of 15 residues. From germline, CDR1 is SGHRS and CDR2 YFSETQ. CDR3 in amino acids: CASSQGTGGGYGYTF. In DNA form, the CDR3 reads TGCGCCAGCAGCCAGGGGACAGGGGGCGGCTATGGCTACACCTTC.

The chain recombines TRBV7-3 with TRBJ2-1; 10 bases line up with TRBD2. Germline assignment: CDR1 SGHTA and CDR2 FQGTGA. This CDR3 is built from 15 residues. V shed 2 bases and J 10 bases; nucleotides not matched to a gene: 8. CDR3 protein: CASSLWLAGAREQFF. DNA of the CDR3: TGTGCCAGCAGCTTATGGCTAGCGGGGGCGAGGGAGCAGTTCTTC.

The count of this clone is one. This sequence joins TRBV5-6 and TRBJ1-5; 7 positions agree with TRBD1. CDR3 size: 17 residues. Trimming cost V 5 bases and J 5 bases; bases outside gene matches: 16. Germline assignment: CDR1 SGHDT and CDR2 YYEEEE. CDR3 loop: CASSYNSGGPNHQPQHF. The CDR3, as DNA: TGTGCCAGCAGTTATAATTCAGGGGGTCCTAACCATCAGCCCCAGCATTTT.

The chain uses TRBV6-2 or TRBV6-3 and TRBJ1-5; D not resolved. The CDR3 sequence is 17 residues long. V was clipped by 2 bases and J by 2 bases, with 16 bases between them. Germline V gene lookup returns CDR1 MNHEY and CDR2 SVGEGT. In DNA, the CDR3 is TGTGCCAGCAGTTACCGACTTGAGTTTCGGCGCAATCAGCCCCAGCATTTT. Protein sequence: CASSYRLEFRRNQPQHF.

The CDR3 spells CASSPPNTDTQYF. CDR3 in DNA: TGTGCCAGCAGTCCCCCAAACACAGATACGCAGTATTTT. This chain uses TRBV6-5 with TRBJ2-3; D is uncertain. This CDR3 has 13 amino acids. Germline V lookup: CDR1 MNHEY, CDR2 SVGAGI. V shed 5 bases and J shed 2 bases, with 8 bases lying between them.

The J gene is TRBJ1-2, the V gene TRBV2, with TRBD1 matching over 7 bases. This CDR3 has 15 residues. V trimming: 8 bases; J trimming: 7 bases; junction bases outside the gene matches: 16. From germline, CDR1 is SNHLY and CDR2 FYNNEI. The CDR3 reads CASGISGDSSGGYTF. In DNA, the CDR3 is TGTGCCAGCGGGATTTCCGGGGACAGCTCAGGTGGCTACACCTTC.

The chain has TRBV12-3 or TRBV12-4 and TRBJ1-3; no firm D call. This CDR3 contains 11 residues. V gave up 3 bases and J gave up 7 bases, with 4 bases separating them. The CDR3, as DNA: TGTGCCAGCAGTTTTCGGAACACCATATATTTT. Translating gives CASSFRNTIYF.

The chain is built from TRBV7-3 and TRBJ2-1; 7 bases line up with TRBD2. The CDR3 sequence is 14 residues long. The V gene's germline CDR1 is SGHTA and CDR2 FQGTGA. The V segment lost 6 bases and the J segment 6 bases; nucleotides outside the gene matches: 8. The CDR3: CASSRGLVGNEQFF. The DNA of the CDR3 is TGTGCCAGCAGTCGTGGACTAGTGGGCAATGAGCAGTTCTTC.

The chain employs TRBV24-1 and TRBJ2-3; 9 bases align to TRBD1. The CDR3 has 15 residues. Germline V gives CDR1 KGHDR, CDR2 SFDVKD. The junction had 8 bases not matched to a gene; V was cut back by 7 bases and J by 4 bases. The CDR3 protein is CATSSQGAGSDTQYF. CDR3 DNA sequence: TGTGCCACCAGCTCACAGGGGGCCGGGTCAGATACGCAGTATTTT.

The CDR3 nucleotides read TGCGCCAGCAGCATCAGGACAGGGGGAAAAGGGGAGCAGTTCTTC. It is translated as CASSIRTGGKGEQFF. This chain joins TRBV5-1 and TRBJ2-1; TRBD1 matches at 10 bases. Losses at the gene ends were 4 bases for V and 10 bases for J; bases not matched to a gene: 11. The CDR3 extends over 15 amino acids. In germline, CDR1 is SGHRS, CDR2 YFSETQ.